This TCR beta chain is drawn from a study of shared clonotypes between healthy human individuals. In the case of this clone: The antigen is not known.

Trimming pared 4 bases from V and 2 bases from J, leaving 15 bases between. The CDR3 runs to 17 residues. Per germline, CDR1 SGHTA and CDR2 FQGTGA. The assay was immunoSEQ multiplex PCR, and TCRdb's table has in-frame clones only and misses some. The table lists fewer than 1.6 million clones, less than 99% of them singletons. Splitting the CD4+ cells yielded a CD45RA+ naive subset and a CD45RA-negative memory subset. General observations from the study: An effect of sequencing depth on clonotype sharing among donors was expected. A limitation of the genetic and exposure-history diversity represented arose from few donors.

The source is a man in his thirties or forties in good health. The sequencing sample was made of naive CD4+ T cells sorted from blood. The subset: CD45RA+ positively selected. This chain links TRBV7-3 with TRBJ2-6; D gene unclear. This CDR3 reads CASSSGRRITGANVLTF. CDR3 in DNA: TGTGCCAGCAGCTCCGGACGGCGCATTACTGGGGCCAACGTCCTGACTTTC.